This T cell receptor (beta chain) comes out of a study of blood T cells in healthy people across ages. Study-wide results and limits: Diversity estimates from one million T cells were considered underestimates.

This clonotype has a handful of counts. Its antigen remains unidentified. Sample-barcoded 5' priming and a J-beta primer mix drove a second PCR of 7 to 11 cycles. TCRdb ran MiXCR on the 5' RACE reads and lists one entry per CDR3 protein. This sample has 1,300,000 or so distinct CDR3 sequences, with almost 60% found just once. Per sample, no less than 5 micrograms of total RNA were extracted. The germline V gene encodes CDR1 MNHNS and CDR2 SASEGT. J was trimmed by 5 bases and V by 7 bases; bases with no gene match: 21. This CDR3 region has 18 residues. The receptor's source is a man between 18 and 35 years old in good health. Sequenced input: blood. The gene calls are TRBV6-1 and TRBJ2-5; 8 bases are a match to TRBD2. CDR3 amino acids: CASTTPLFGGGMEETQYF. DNA of the CDR3: TGTGCCAGCACCACACCACTATTTGGCGGGGGGATGGAGGAGACCCAGTACTTC.